This entry lists 30 T cell receptor beta chains sequenced from one sample in a study of PD-1 blockade in classical Hodgkin lymphoma. Produced via immunoSEQ multiplex PCR; TCRdb's table is partial and in-frame only. This table holds around 60,000 clones, about 85% found once. Documented time point: cycle 4 day 1 (C4D1), after less than 7 weeks of nivolumab. Relapse after autologous stem cell transplantation occurred in every patient, and brentuximab vedotin exposure varied. This material consisted of peripheral blood mononuclear cells (PBMCs), taken before the fourth cycle of nivolumab. The receptors were sampled from a human donor with classical Hodgkin lymphoma.

This chain connects TRBV15 to TRBJ1-6; D might be TRBD1 (5 bases). V was clipped by 1 base and J by 5 bases, with 15 bases between them. Germline V gene lookup returns CDR1 LNHNV and CDR2 YYDKDF (reference sequence). The CDR3 has 17 residues. The CDR3 here is CATSRGGVPGNNSPLHF. The CDR3 coding sequence is TGTGCCACCAGCAGAGGAGGGGTTCCGGGGAATAATTCACCCCTCCACTTT.

The rearrangement uses TRBV5-1 and TRBJ2-3; the match to TRBD2 covers 9 bases. The CDR3 consists of 15 residues. Germline V lookup: CDR1 SGHRS, CDR2 YFSETQ. The trim removed 2 bases at V and 4 bases at J, leaving 5 bases unmatched. The CDR3 sequence is CASSLSGGSADTQYF. As DNA, the CDR3 is TGCGCCAGCAGCTTAAGCGGGGGGAGCGCAGATACGCAGTATTTT.

The genes are TRBV2 and TRBJ1-6; D not resolved. The CDR3 consists of 14 residues. V was pared by 6 bases and J by 9 bases, with 15 bases between. Looked up from germline, CDR1 is SNHLY and CDR2 is FYNNEI. DNA for the CDR3: TGTGCCAGCAGGGGGAGCCGCGAGGGTTCACCCCTCCACTTT. It translates to CASRGSREGSPLHF.

V is TRBV5-1 and J is TRBJ2-1; D is ambiguous. This CDR3 region has 15 residues. Germline CDR1 is SGHRS and CDR2 is YFSETQ. V was pared by 1 base and J by 3 bases, with 11 bases between. DNA of the CDR3: TGCGCCAGCAGCTTGTTCCGCGGTGACTACAATGAGCAGTTCTTC. Translation gives CASSLFRGDYNEQFF. Based on the CDR3 plus reference TRBV5-1 and TRBJ2-1, the full variable domain is KAGVTQTPRYLIKTRGQQVTLSCSPISGHRSVSWYQQTPGQGLQFLFEYFSETQRNKGNFPGRFSGRQFSNSRSEMNVSTLELGDSALYLCASSLFRGDYNEQFFGPGTRLTVL.

CDR3 region: CASTKSGDSNQPQHF. The CDR3 DNA reads TGTGCCAGCACCAAGTCCGGGGATAGCAATCAGCCCCAGCATTTT. The chain uses TRBV6-5 and TRBJ1-5; D unresolved. Per the germline V gene, CDR1 is MNHEY and CDR2 is SVGAGI. Trimming took 7 bases from V and 0 from J, leaving 13 bases between them. The CDR3 has 15 residues.

This sequence joins TRBV5-1 and TRBJ2-5, with D possibly being TRBD1 (6 bases). The assigned J gene may be wrong: the sequence end matches TRBJ2-7 better. The germline V gene has CDR1 SGHRS and CDR2 YFSETQ. This CDR3 contains 16 residues. For the CDR3, the DNA is TGCGCCAGCAGCCGTACTCAGGGGAATGCCAATTACGAGCAGTACTTC. Amino acid sequence: CASSRTQGNANYEQYF.

The CDR3 loop is CARLPGQGVYEQYF. CDR3 nucleotides: TGCGCCAGACTACCGGGACAGGGAGTTTACGAGCAGTACTTC. The chain is built from TRBV5-1 and TRBJ2-7; TRBD1 agrees at 9 bases. Germline lookup yields CDR1 SGHRS and CDR2 YFSETQ. Trimming took 8 bases from V and 4 from J; bases not matched to a gene: 10. This CDR3 region has 14 residues.

The chain combines TRBV11-2 with TRBJ2-3; 8 bases agree with TRBD2. Germline V gene sequence: CDR1 SGHAT, CDR2 FQNNGV. The length of the CDR3 is 18 residues. V gave up 2 bases and J gave up 4 bases; unmatched junction bases: 14. Here the CDR3 DNA reads TGTGCCAGCAGCTTAATAATCCGGGGGGGCCAGAAGCCAGATACGCAGTATTTT. Translating it yields CASSLIIRGGQKPDTQYF.

The chain carries TRBV7-9 and TRBJ2-3, with D possibly TRBD1 on 5 matching bases. Between the trimmed V and J ends, which lost 1 base and 2 bases, there was a span of 7 bases. Germline-derived CDR1 and CDR2 are SEHNR and FQNEAQ (reference sequence). This CDR3 region has 14 residues. The CDR3, as DNA: TGTGCCAGCAGCTTAGTCAGGGACACAGATACGCAGTATTTT. It yields the protein CASSLVRDTDTQYF.

The gene calls are TRBV5-1 and TRBJ2-2; possibly TRBD1 for D (6 bases). Trimming removed 5 bases from V and 6 bases from J, with 17 bases in between. The CDR3 contains 15 residues. In germline, CDR1 is SGHRS, CDR2 YFSETQ. The CDR3 DNA sequence: TGCGCCAGCAGATCTGATACAGGGTCCGCCGGGGAGCTGTTTTTT. This codes for CASRSDTGSAGELFF.

V and J are TRBV5-1 and TRBJ2-3, with D possibly being TRBD2 (6 bases). The CDR3 is 15 amino acids. V was pared by 4 bases and J by 1 base, with 13 bases between. In germline, CDR1 is SGHRS, CDR2 YFSETQ. The CDR3 loop reads CASSLASAGTDTQYF. The CDR3, as DNA: TGCGCCAGCAGCCTTGCTAGCGCCGGCACAGATACGCAGTATTTT.

This chain connects TRBV19 to TRBJ2-3; the D is unclear. V lost 5 bases to trimming and J lost 2 bases, with 11 bases between them. The CDR3 is made up of 14 amino acids. The germline CDR1 and CDR2 sequences are LNHDA and SQIVND (reference sequence). CDR3 sequence: CASSLGPDTDTQYF. The CDR3 bases are TGTGCCAGTAGTCTCGGACCAGACACAGATACGCAGTATTTT.

This chain joins TRBV5-6 and TRBJ1-2; 10 bases are a match to TRBD1. The CDR3 is made up of 13 amino acids. Germline CDR1 and CDR2: SGHDT and YYEEEE. V trimming: 4 bases; J trimming: 5 bases; junction bases outside the gene matches: 2. CDR3 in amino acids: CASSPDRGYGYTF. The CDR3 coding sequence is TGTGCCAGCAGCCCGGACAGGGGGTATGGCTACACCTTC.

This chain uses TRBV5-1 with TRBJ2-5; D may match TRBD1 or TRBD2 (5 bases each). Germline V lookup: CDR1 SGHRS, CDR2 YFSETQ. V lost 1 base, J lost 7 bases, and 14 bases lay in between. The CDR3 length is 14 residues. CDR3 bases: TGCGCCAGCAGCTTGCAGGGAGATACGGGGACCCAGTACTTC. Amino acids: CASSLQGDTGTQYF.

CDR3 DNA sequence: TGTGCCAGCAGCGCGACAGGGTCGGGTGGCTACACCTTC. Protein sequence: CASSATGSGGYTF. This chain uses TRBV7-9 with TRBJ1-2; 7 nucleotides align to TRBD1. Per germline, CDR1 SEHNR and CDR2 FQNEAQ (reference sequence). The CDR3 runs to 13 residues. Trimming took 5 bases from V and 7 from J; bases not matched to a gene: 7.

The rearrangement links TRBV5-4 to TRBJ1-6; tentative D call: TRBD1 (6 bases). Germline V lookup: CDR1 SGHNT, CDR2 YYREEE (reference sequence). Trimming removed 2 bases from V and 9 bases from J, with 15 bases in between. CDR3 length: 15 residues. DNA for the CDR3: TGTGCCAGCAGCTTAGCAACAGGGAATTTTTCACCCCTCCACTTT. It yields the protein CASSLATGNFSPLHF.

V gene TRBV25-1 combines with J gene TRBJ2-1, with D perhaps TRBD1 (6 bases). V dropped 2 bases and J dropped 7 bases, with 9 bases sitting between them. Per germline, CDR1 MGHDK and CDR2 SYGVNS. The CDR3 runs 13 residues. The CDR3 spells CASSEPGVNEQFF. The CDR3 bases are TGTGCCAGCAGTGAACCAGGGGTAAATGAGCAGTTCTTC.

The rearrangement joins TRBV2 to TRBJ2-5; D may be TRBD1 or TRBD2 (6 bases each). This CDR3 region has 16 residues. Per the germline V gene, CDR1 is SNHLY and CDR2 is FYNNEI. Trimming stripped 3 bases from V and 4 bases from J, with 18 bases between. CDR3 sequence: CASSDGLGGWGETQYF. CDR3 DNA sequence: TGTGCCAGCAGTGATGGGTTAGGGGGGTGGGGAGAGACCCAGTACTTC.

V and J are TRBV5-6 and TRBJ1-5, with D hard to call. CDR1 is SGHDT, CDR2 YYEEEE, per germline. V dropped 0 bases and J dropped 3 bases, with 1 base sitting between them. The CDR3 length is 12 residues. The DNA of the CDR3 is TGTGCCAGCAGCTTGGACAATCAGCCCCAGCATTTT. Its translation: CASSLDNQPQHF.

This sequence joins TRBV5-1 and TRBJ1-1; 7 positions match TRBD1. Looked up from germline, CDR1 is SGHRS and CDR2 is YFSETQ. The CDR3 spans 15 residues. V lost 4 bases to trimming and J lost 5 bases; unmatched junction nucleotides: 11. The CDR3 coding sequence is TGCGCCAGCAGCCTACAGCCGACAGGGAATACTGAAGCTTTCTTT. This translates into CASSLQPTGNTEAFF.

The chain joins TRBV28 to TRBJ2-1; D possibly corresponds to TRBD2 (6 bases). The CDR3 length is 14 residues. Trimming pared 6 bases from V and 6 bases from J, leaving 15 bases between. Germline-derived CDR1 and CDR2 are MDHEN and SYDVKM. CDR3 coding DNA: TGTGCCAGCAGATTCATCGGGAGAAGCAATGAGCAGTTCTTC. It encodes CASRFIGRSNEQFF.

This clone was observed a handful of times. The rearrangement uses TRBV7-9 and TRBJ1-5, with D uncertain. The V end lost 1 base, the J end lost 4 bases, and 11 bases lay between the germline ends. Germline CDR1 is SEHNR and CDR2 is FQNEAQ (reference sequence). There are 15 residues in the CDR3. The CDR3 bases are TGTGCCAGCAGCTTAGACGGGATAGCAAATCAGCCCCAGCATTTT. Translation: CASSLDGIANQPQHF.

The chain joins TRBV6-5 to TRBJ2-1; D might be TRBD1 (6 bases). Germline-derived CDR1 and CDR2 are MNHEY and SVGAGI. The ends were cut back, 6 bases at V and 9 bases at J, with 21 bases in the middle. The CDR3 spans 15 residues. This chain's CDR3 is CASSRHDRLGGEQFF. The DNA for the CDR3 is TGTGCCAGCAGCAGGCACGACAGGCTCGGTGGTGAGCAGTTCTTC.

This clone was picked up one time. J is TRBJ2-6 and V is TRBV2; D unresolved. V lost 0 bases and J 2 bases, leaving 5 bases between the germline ends. The CDR3 sequence is 15 residues long. CDR1 SNHLY and CDR2 FYNNEI come from the germline V gene. The CDR3 DNA follows: TGTGCCAGCAGTGAAGCAGTGGCTGGGGCCAACGTCCTGACTTTC. It specifies CASSEAVAGANVLTF. Using reference TRBV2 and TRBJ2-6 for the parts outside the CDR3, the full variable domain is EPEVTQTPSHQVTQMGQEVILRCVPISNHLYFYWYRQILGQKVEFLVSFYNNEISEKSEIFDDQFSVERPDGSNFTLKIRSTKLEDSAMYFCASSEAVAGANVLTFGAGSRLTVL.

The chain links TRBV9 to TRBJ1-5; TRBD1 might be the D (5 bases). Germline V CDR1 and CDR2: SGDLS, YYNGEE. The V and J ends lost 3 bases and 5 bases respectively, with 9 bases between them. This CDR3 spans 13 amino acids. CDR3 DNA sequence: TGTGCCAGCAGCGAAGACAGTGATCAGCCCCAGCATTTT. Translating it yields CASSEDSDQPQHF. The full variable domain, completed using reference TRBV9 and TRBJ1-5, is DSGVTQTPKHLITATGQRVTLRCSPRSGDLSVYWYQQSLDQGLQFLIQYYNGEERAKGNILERFSAQQFPDLHSELNLSSLELGDSALYFCASSEDSDQPQHFGDGTRLSIL.

CDR3 in DNA: TGTGCCAGCAGTGAAGGAGGCTACAATGAGCAGTTCTTC. Translated: CASSEGGYNEQFF. The chain links TRBV25-1 to TRBJ2-1; perhaps TRBD2 as D (5 bases). The V and J ends lost 2 bases and 3 bases respectively, with 5 bases between them. This CDR3 spans 13 amino acids. Germline CDR1 is MGHDK and CDR2 is SYGVNS. Supplemented by reference TRBV25-1 and TRBJ2-1, the full variable domain reads EADIYQTPRYLVIGTGKKITLECSQTMGHDKMYWYQQDPGMELHLIHYSYGVNSTEKGDLSSESTVSRIRTEHFPLTLESARPSHTSQYLCASSEGGYNEQFFGPGTRLTVL.

The J gene is TRBJ2-5, the V gene TRBV12-5; D is tentatively TRBD1 or TRBD2 (5 bases each). Germline V CDR1 and CDR2: LGHNT, FRNRAP. Trimming took off 5 bases at V and 4 bases at J, with 14 bases between the two ends. The CDR3 is 14 amino acids. CDR3 coding DNA: TGTGCTAGTGGTCAGGCGGGTGGGGGAGAGACCCAGTACTTC. Its translation: CASGQAGGGETQYF.

The J gene is TRBJ2-7, the V gene TRBV5-1; the match to TRBD1 covers 9 bases. The length of the CDR3 is 14 residues. J lost 5 bases, V lost 4 bases, and 7 bases had no gene match. Germline V gene data show CDR1 as SGHRS and CDR2 as YFSETQ. This CDR3 reads CASSITGTGHEQYF. The CDR3 DNA reads as TGCGCCAGCAGCATTACCGGGACAGGGCACGAGCAGTACTTC.

The rearrangement links TRBV2 to TRBJ1-1; D is undetermined. Germline lookup yields CDR1 SNHLY and CDR2 FYNNEI. CDR3 size: 14 residues. Trimming left V 10 bases short and J 4 bases short, with 19 bases between. CDR3 loop: CAMLSDPWSTEAFF. The DNA for the CDR3 is TGTGCCATGCTAAGCGACCCTTGGTCCACTGAAGCTTTCTTT.

The V call is TRBV7-2, the J call TRBJ2-5; 10 nucleotides align to TRBD2. V dropped 5 bases and J dropped 4; count of bases not matched to a gene: 4. The germline V gene encodes CDR1 SGHTA and CDR2 FQGNSA. CDR3 length: 14 amino acids. The CDR3 sequence: CASSRAGGTETQYF. For the CDR3, the DNA is TGTGCCAGCAGCAGAGCGGGGGGGACAGAGACCCAGTACTTC.